Following are 31 T cell receptor beta chains from one sample sequenced in a study of T cells in Graves' hyperthyroidism and ophthalmopathy. Amplification of TCR beta CDR3 regions used RNA as the template. Carried out on the TCR CDR3, a first-round RT-PCR used the HTBI primer set. TCRdb reprocessed the multiplex PCR reads via MiXCR and lists one record per CDR3 protein. Here the sample spans around 760,000 distinct CDR3 sequences, 35% being singletons. Sequencing input: blood. The receptors here all came from a woman aged 40 to 50 with Graves' hyperthyroidism.

At least ten counts were recorded for this clonotype. This sequence joins TRBV19 and TRBJ1-1; tentative D call: TRBD1 (6 bases). Germline V gene lookup returns CDR1 LNHDA and CDR2 SQIVND (reference sequence). Trimming cost V 7 bases and J 0 bases, with 12 bases left between them. The CDR3 runs to 14 residues. CDR3 coding DNA: TGTGCCAGTACCCCAAGGACAGTGAACACTGAAGCTTTCTTT. It translates to CASTPRTVNTEAFF.

In regard to this clonotype: A much larger clonotype is one base distant, so this may be a read error. The J gene is TRBJ1-1, the V gene TRBV13, with D unresolved. CDR1 and CDR2 from the germline V gene are PRHDT and FYEKMQ (reference sequence). This CDR3 is built from 15 residues. CDR3 nucleotides: TGTGCCAGCAGCTTTATCACAGCAGAGAACACTGAACCTTTCTTT. Translating gives CASSFITAENTEPFF.

Worth noting for this clonotype: A single base separates this from a much larger clone, so it may be a read error. The CDR3, as DNA: TGTGCCATCAGTTACCACCGTGGGGGTTCGGGAAACACCATATATTTT. Translation gives CAISYHRGGSGNTIYF. The V call is TRBV6-5, the J call TRBJ1-3, with D perhaps matching TRBD1 (5 bases). The CDR3 has 16 residues. From germline, CDR1 is MNHEY and CDR2 SVGAGI.

As regards this clonotype: A much more abundant neighbour one base away suggests this may be a read error. The chain couples TRBV12-3 or TRBV12-4 to TRBJ2-7, with D perhaps matching TRBD1 (5 bases). The CDR3 totals 14 residues. Trimming removed 6 bases at V and 2 bases at J, with 14 bases between. The CDR3 bases are TGTGCCAGCAGCGCACGGGCAGGGACCTACGAGCAGTACTTC. Translating it yields CASSARAGTYEQYF.

The V and J genes are TRBV7-9 and TRBJ1-1, with D possibly matching TRBD1 (5 bases). Germline V lookup: CDR1 SEHNR, CDR2 FQNEAQ (reference sequence). There are 16 residues in the CDR3. V was trimmed by 2 bases and J by 0 bases, leaving 13 bases between them. Here the CDR3 reads CASSLFRGRVNTEAFF. CDR3 nucleotides: TGTGCCAGCAGCTTATTTCGGGGGAGGGTGAACACTGAAGCTTTCTTT.

This clonotype was picked up many times. The chain is built from TRBV6-5 and TRBJ1-5; D is unresolved. Germline-derived CDR1 and CDR2 are MNHEY and SVGAGI. This CDR3 has 15 amino acids. Trimming took 2 bases from V and 1 from J, leaving 9 bases between them. CDR3 DNA sequence: TGTGCCAGCAGTTACGCGGTTGGAAGCAATCAGCCCCAGCATTTT. Its translation is CASSYAVGSNQPQHF.

The rearrangement uses TRBV19 and TRBJ2-7, with D unclear. The V end was cut by 5 bases, the J end by 0 bases, with 14 bases between. The CDR3 has 15 amino acids. The V gene's germline CDR1 is LNHDA and CDR2 SQIVND (reference sequence). The CDR3 is CASSFSGLSSYEQYF. CDR3 in DNA: TGTGCCAGTAGTTTTTCAGGCCTGAGCTCCTACGAGCAGTACTTC. The variable domain in full, with the rest retrieved from reference TRBV19 and TRBJ2-7, is DGGITQSPKYLFRKEGQNVTLSCEQNLNHDAMYWYRQDPGQGLRLIYYSQIVNDFQKGDIAEGYSVSREKKESFPLTVTSAQKNPTAFYLCASSFSGLSSYEQYFGPGTRLTVT.

As for this clonotype: A much more abundant neighbour one base away suggests this may be a read error. The chain joins TRBV6-1 to TRBJ1-2; D is ambiguous. Trimming left V 8 bases short and J 4 bases short, with 14 bases between. This CDR3 is 13 amino acids long. Looked up from germline, CDR1 is MNHNS and CDR2 is SASEGT. The CDR3 sequence: CASGPSGSYGYTF. DNA for the CDR3: TGTGCCAGCGGCCCTAGTGGGAGCTATGGCTACACCTTC.

A word on this clonotype: Being one base from a much bigger clone, this may be a read error. DNA of the CDR3: TGTGCCAGCAGCCCGGGACTAGCGGAGACCTACGAGCAGTGCTTC. Its protein product is CASSPGLAETYEQCF. The gene calls are TRBV7-2 and TRBJ2-7; 11 nucleotides match TRBD2. Looked up from germline, CDR1 is SGHTA and CDR2 is FQGNSA. The CDR3 runs to 15 residues.

V and J are TRBV2 and TRBJ2-7; 10 nucleotides match TRBD1. The CDR3 totals 14 residues. The germline CDR1 and CDR2 sequences are SNHLY and FYNNEI. The V and J ends lost 3 bases and 5 bases, in that order; junction bases with no gene match: 4. CDR3 sequence (DNA): TGTGCCAGCAGTGACGGACAGGGGGATCACGAGCAGTACTTC. Its translation: CASSDGQGDHEQYF.

In this sample, this clonotype turned up many times. This chain links TRBV7-2 with TRBJ2-5; TRBD2 matches at 11 bases. CDR3 size: 16 residues. With 5 bases clipped from V and 6 bases from J, the junction kept 11 bases outside the gene matches. The germline V gene encodes CDR1 SGHTA and CDR2 FQGNSA. The CDR3 DNA sequence: TGTGCCAGCAGCCCATTAGCGGGAGGGGTAGAAAAGACCCAGTACTTC. Amino acid sequence: CASSPLAGGVEKTQYF. Filled out from reference TRBV7-2 and TRBJ2-5, the complete variable domain reads GAGVSQSPSNKVTEKGKDVELRCDPISGHTALYWYRQSLGQGLEFLIYFQGNSAPDKSGLPSDRFSAERTGGSVSTLTIQRTQQEDSAVYLCASSPLAGGVEKTQYFGPGTRLLVL.

This clonotype was seen many times. In DNA, the CDR3 is TGTGCCAGCAGCTTATTGACCGATGAAAAACTGTTTTTT. Its protein product is CASSLLTDEKLFF. The chain uses TRBV7-9 and TRBJ1-4, with D uncertain. Germline loops: CDR1 SEHNR, CDR2 FQNEAQ (reference sequence). Trimming removed 2 bases at V and 6 bases at J, with 7 bases between. This CDR3 is built from 13 residues. Filled out from reference TRBV7-9 and TRBJ1-4, the complete variable domain reads DTGVSQNPRHKITKRGQNVTFRCDPISEHNRLYWYRQTLGQGPEFLTYFQNEAQLEKSRLLSDRFSAERPKGSFSTLEIQRTEQGDSAMYLCASSLLTDEKLFFGSGTQLSVL.

This clonotype has ten or more counts. The chain employs TRBV7-2 and TRBJ2-7; D not certain. Trimming shortened V by 5 bases and J by 7 bases, and 12 bases separated the two germline ends. The CDR3 sequence is 12 residues long. Germline CDR1 reads SGHTA; CDR2 reads FQGNSA. This chain's CDR3 is CASSGRVFEQYF. In DNA form, the CDR3 reads TGTGCCAGCAGCGGAAGGGTCTTTGAGCAGTACTTC.

The sample holds one count of this clonotype. CDR3 in DNA: TGTGCCATCAGTGATCGTGTGACAGATACGCAGTATTTT. This sequence encodes CAISDRVTDTQYF. The J gene is TRBJ2-3, the V gene TRBV10-3; unclear D gene. The CDR3 is made up of 13 amino acids. V was trimmed by 3 bases and J by 3 bases, leaving 7 bases between them. Germline CDR1 and CDR2: ENHRY and SYGVKD.

This clonotype occurred many times. This sequence joins TRBV19 and TRBJ2-7, with D maybe TRBD2 (7 bases). The CDR3 has 14 residues. Per the germline V gene, CDR1 is LNHDA and CDR2 is SQIVND (reference sequence). V lost 8 bases to trimming and J lost 6 bases, with 20 bases between them. The CDR3 nucleotides read TGTGCCAGTGAGACTGCGGGGGCAGGTGGCGAGCAGTACTTC. Amino acid sequence: CASETAGAGGEQYF.

Notes on this clonotype: The CDR3 ends on some other residue instead of the conserved phenylalanine or tryptophan, so this is likely a read error. In nucleotides, the CDR3 is TGTGCCAGTAGTTACAGGGGAGGGTCGGCTTCCGGCAATCAGCCCCAGCATTCT. Protein: CASSYRGGSASGNQPQHS. The rearrangement joins TRBV19 to TRBJ1-5; 7 bases are shared with TRBD1. The CDR3 is made up of 18 amino acids. Losses at the gene ends were 5 bases for V and 2 bases for J; bases not matched to a gene: 15. Germline V gene sequence: CDR1 LNHDA, CDR2 SQIVND (reference sequence).

The rearrangement uses TRBV4-3 and TRBJ1-6; D is unresolved. CDR3 length: 14 residues. The germline V gene has CDR1 LGHNA and CDR2 YSLEER. V was clipped by 0 bases and J by 6 bases, with 6 bases between them. Here the CDR3 reads CASSQEARNSPLHF. CDR3 DNA: TGCGCCAGCAGCCAAGAGGCCCGTAATTCACCCCTCCACTTT.

In nucleotides, the CDR3 is TGTGCCAGTAGTAAACCTCTTGTTCCGGGGGACACTGAAGCTTTCTTT. Protein product: CASSKPLVPGDTEAFF. V and J are TRBV19 and TRBJ1-1; tentatively, D is TRBD1 (5 bases). CDR3 length: 16 amino acids. Trimming cost V 4 bases and J 3 bases, with 18 bases left between them. Germline CDR1 and CDR2: LNHDA and SQIVND (reference sequence).

The V and J genes are TRBV19 and TRBJ1-6, with D possibly matching TRBD1 (5 bases). This CDR3 has 17 residues. V lost 3 bases to trimming and J lost 10 bases, with 22 bases between them. CDR1 is LNHDA, CDR2 SQIVND, per germline (reference sequence). The CDR3 bases are TGTGCCAGTAGTATTAACGGCTGGGCTACAGGAGGGTCACCCCTCCACTTT. Its translation is CASSINGWATGGSPLHF.

This clonotype was found many times. The rearrangement links TRBV7-6 to TRBJ1-3, with D uncertain. Looked up from germline, CDR1 is SGHVS and CDR2 is FNYEAQ. V lost 4 bases and J 2 bases, leaving 6 bases between the germline ends. The CDR3 loop spans 13 amino acids. CDR3: CASSSGPGNTIYF. The CDR3 DNA reads as TGTGCCAGCAGCTCCGGGCCTGGAAACACCATATATTTT.

The chain carries TRBV29-1 and TRBJ1-2; D not certain. The CDR3 is made up of 13 amino acids. Germline V lookup: CDR1 SQVTM, CDR2 ANQGSEA. Trimming left V 6 bases short and J 0 bases short, with 11 bases between. CDR3 nucleotide sequence: TGCAGCGTAGGGAACAGCCCTAACTATGGCTACACCTTC. As protein: CSVGNSPNYGYTF.

This clonotype has at least ten counts. The gene calls are TRBV7-9 and TRBJ2-7, with TRBD1 matching over 9 bases. The V gene end was trimmed by 1 base and the J gene end by 5 bases; junction bases not matched to a gene: 9. Germline V CDR1 and CDR2: SEHNR, FQNEAQ (reference sequence). This CDR3 is 16 amino acids long. The CDR3 reads CASSLGFTGQGDEQYF. The CDR3 DNA follows: TGTGCCAGCAGCTTAGGATTCACGGGACAGGGAGACGAGCAGTACTTC.

The chain joins TRBV9 to TRBJ2-7; either TRBD1 or TRBD2 may fit D (6 bases each). Germline V gene data show CDR1 as SGDLS and CDR2 as YYNGEE. V was trimmed by 2 bases and J by 3 bases, leaving 9 bases between them. The CDR3 length is 13 residues. Here the CDR3 DNA reads TGTGCCAGCAGCGTGGGGGGCCTCTACGAGCAGTACTTC. Translating it yields CASSVGGLYEQYF.

The chain employs TRBV7-2 and TRBJ2-7; 9 nucleotides match TRBD1. This CDR3 is 14 amino acids long. Germline V gives CDR1 SGHTA, CDR2 FQGNSA. Losses at the gene ends were 5 bases for V and 7 bases for J; bases not matched to a gene: 9. Here the CDR3 DNA reads TGTGCCAGCAGCCCCGGGACAGGGTCGGAGGAGCAGTACTTC. It codes for CASSPGTGSEEQYF.

At least ten counts were recorded for this clonotype. The J gene is TRBJ2-7, the V gene TRBV5-8; D is ambiguous. The V end lost 0 bases, the J end lost 9 bases, and 13 bases lay between the germline ends. The CDR3 consists of 13 residues. Germline V gene sequence: CDR1 SGHTS, CDR2 YDEGEE. Written as DNA, the CDR3 is TGTGCCAGCAGCTTGGAGGACCGAAGAGGGCAGTACTTC. This gives the protein CASSLEDRRGQYF. The full variable domain, in which reference TRBV5-8 and TRBJ2-7 provide the parts outside the CDR3, is EAGVTQSPTHLIKTRGQQATLRCSPISGHTSVYWYQQALGLGLQFLLWYDEGEERNRGNFPPRFSGRQFPNYSSELNVNALELEDSALYLCASSLEDRRGQYFGPGTRLTVT.

This clonotype was detected ten times or more. CDR3 coding DNA: TGTGCCAGCAGCGTAGCAACTTTACAGGCCGGGGGCTACACCTTC. Protein: CASSVATLQAGGYTF. V usage is TRBV9 and J usage is TRBJ1-2; D is possibly TRBD1 (5 bases). V lost 0 bases and J 8 bases, leaving 17 bases between the germline ends. The CDR3 contains 15 residues. In germline, CDR1 is SGDLS, CDR2 YYNGEE. Drawing the rest from reference TRBV9 and TRBJ1-2, the complete variable domain is DSGVTQTPKHLITATGQRVTLRCSPRSGDLSVYWYQQSLDQGLQFLIQYYNGEERAKGNILERFSAQQFPDLHSELNLSSLELGDSALYFCASSVATLQAGGYTFGSGTRLTVV.

A remark on this clonotype: The germline gene is not matched at one end of the junction; a read error may be the cause. This chain joins TRBV5-1 and TRBJ1-1; D may be TRBD1 (5 bases). Looked up from germline, CDR1 is SGHRS and CDR2 is YFSETQ. The CDR3 consists of 15 residues. CDR3 residues: CASSPYSGLNTEAFF. The CDR3 coding sequence is TGTGCCAGCAGCCCGTACTCGGGGCTGAACACTGAAGCTTTCTTT.

This clonotype was seen at least ten times. The CDR3 is CASSQSASPLHF. In DNA form, the CDR3 reads TGTGCCAGCAGCCAATCCGCATCACCCCTCCACTTT. The J gene is TRBJ1-6, the V gene TRBV3-1, with no clear D. CDR3 length: 12 amino acids. Germline-derived CDR1 and CDR2 are LGHDT and YNNKEL (reference sequence). V gave up 2 bases and J gave up 10 bases, with 6 bases separating them.

The gene calls are TRBV12-3 or TRBV12-4 and TRBJ2-7; 8 bases agree with TRBD1. CDR3 size: 15 residues. The ends lost 3 bases at V and 6 bases at J; junction bases unmatched: 10. CDR3 coding DNA: TGTGCCAGCAGTTTTGAGCAGGGGGCATCTGCCGAGCAGTACTTC. This codes for CASSFEQGASAEQYF.

This clonotype came up a few times. This rearrangement joins TRBV6-5 to TRBJ1-1, with D uncertain. Trimming stripped 0 bases from V and 7 bases from J, with 12 bases between. The germline V gene has CDR1 MNHEY and CDR2 SVGAGI. The CDR3 is made up of 14 amino acids. This CDR3 reads CASSYSPRLGEAFF. As DNA, the CDR3 is TGTGCCAGCAGTTACTCCCCTCGCCTGGGTGAAGCTTTCTTT.

The chain recombines TRBV6-5 with TRBJ1-1; D call uncertain. V dropped 6 bases and J dropped 4 bases, with 21 bases sitting between them. Germline-derived CDR1 and CDR2 are MNHEY and SVGAGI. The CDR3 is 16 residues long. In nucleotides, the CDR3 is TGTGCCAGCAGCTACAAGTACCCCGCCCGGGGCACTGAAGCTTTCTTT. This sequence encodes CASSYKYPARGTEAFF.